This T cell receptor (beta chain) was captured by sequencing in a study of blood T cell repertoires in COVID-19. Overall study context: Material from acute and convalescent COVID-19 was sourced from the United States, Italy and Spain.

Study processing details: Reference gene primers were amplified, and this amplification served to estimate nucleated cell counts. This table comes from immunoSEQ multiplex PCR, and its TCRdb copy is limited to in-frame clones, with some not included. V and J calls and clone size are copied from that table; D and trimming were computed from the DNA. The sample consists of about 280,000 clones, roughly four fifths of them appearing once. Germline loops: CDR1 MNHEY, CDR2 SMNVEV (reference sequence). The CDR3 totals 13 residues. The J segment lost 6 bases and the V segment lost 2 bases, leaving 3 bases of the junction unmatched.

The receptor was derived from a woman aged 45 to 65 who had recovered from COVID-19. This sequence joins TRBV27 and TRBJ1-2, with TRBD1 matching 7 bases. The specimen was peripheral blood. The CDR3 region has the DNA TGTGCCAGCAGTTTAAGGGGGCTCGATGGCTACACCTTC. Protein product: CASSLRGLDGYTF.